Below, 5 T cell receptor beta chains from the same sample are listed, as sequenced in a study of cytotoxic CD8 clonotypes in ibrutinib-treated CLL. Sequencing was performed with immunoSEQ multiplex PCR; in TCRdb, only in-frame clones are kept and a portion is missing. Here the sample spans approximately 45,000 clones, more than 60% being singletons. Sample: PBMCs, taken after 12 months of ibrutinib treatment. The origin of the receptors is a human donor with chronic lymphocytic leukemia.

The V call is TRBV6-1, the J call TRBJ1-2, with 8 bases lining up with TRBD1. The CDR3 length is 12 residues. Germline V CDR1 and CDR2: MNHNS, SASEGT. With V trimmed by 6 bases and J by 9 bases, 6 bases remained unmatched. This CDR3 is CASRDPGGRYTF. The CDR3 DNA reads TGTGCCAGCAGGGACCCAGGGGGCCGCTACACCTTC.

In its sample, this clone was seen a few times. The chain has TRBV4-2 and TRBJ1-2; 7 positions match TRBD1. The CDR3 length is 14 residues. The V segment lost 4 bases and the J segment 5 bases; nucleotides outside the gene matches: 7. Germline CDR1 and CDR2: LGHNA and YNFKEQ. CDR3 DNA sequence: TGTGCCAGCAGCCCAACAGGGGAGGGTTATGGCTACACCTTC. It encodes CASSPTGEGYGYTF.

This chain connects TRBV11-2 to TRBJ1-6; possible D gene TRBD1, 5 bases. Trimming took 6 bases from V and 3 from J, leaving 18 bases between them. The CDR3 sequence is 17 residues long. The germline V gene has CDR1 SGHAT and CDR2 FQNNGV. DNA of the CDR3: TGTGCCAGCAGAGCCTTCGGGGGACGAAACTATAATTCACCCCTCCACTTT. Amino acids: CASRAFGGRNYNSPLHF. Variable domain in full (rest from reference TRBV11-2 and TRBJ1-6): EAGVAQSPRYKIIEKRQSVAFWCNPISGHATLYWYQQILGQGPKLLIQFQNNGVVDDSQLPKDRFSAERLKGVDSTLKIQPAKLEDSAVYLCASRAFGGRNYNSPLHFGNGTRLTVT.

The J gene is TRBJ1-1, the V gene TRBV27, with D possibly being TRBD1 (5 bases). The germline CDR1 and CDR2 sequences are MNHEY and SMNVEV (reference sequence). The CDR3 sequence is 14 residues long. V lost 7 bases and J lost 2, with 14 bases in between. The CDR3 loop reads CASTLRGPNTEAFF. For the CDR3, the DNA is TGTGCCAGCACCCTGAGGGGCCCTAACACTGAAGCTTTCTTT.

The gene calls are TRBV2 and TRBJ1-2, with 8 positions matching TRBD1. Germline assignment: CDR1 SNHLY and CDR2 FYNNEI. The CDR3 has 15 amino acids. The V and J ends lost 2 bases and 0 bases, in that order; junction bases with no gene match: 2. This chain's CDR3 is CASSEQTGANYGYTF. The DNA for the CDR3 is TGTGCCAGCAGTGAACAGACAGGGGCTAACTATGGCTACACCTTC.